Listed below are T cell receptor beta chains from one sample, sequenced in a study of cytomegalovirus exposure and HLA in healthy donors. Generated by immunoSEQ multiplex PCR, the TCRdb table keeps only in-frame clones and is missing some. The sample lists 150,000 to 250,000 clones, about 81% seen once, with over 0.95% in the top ten. Specimen: PBMCs. These receptors all come from a young woman in good health and CMV-seronegative. Each CDR3 is given with its conserved first and last residue. The D gene is left open where the match is weak. Expanded clones get a size class; other rows say once, few or many, or leave the size out.

d_call	v_call	clone_size	j_call	cdr3_nt	cdr3_aa
TRBD1	TRBV5-1	NA	TRBJ1-2	TGCGCCAGCAGCTCCGCCGGGACAGCTAACTATGGCTACACCTTC	CASSSAGTANYGYTF
NA	TRBV4-1	NA	TRBJ1-5	TGCGCCAGCAGCCAAGGAAGAGGAAATCAGCCCCAGCATTTT	CASSQGRGNQPQHF
NA	TRBV5-6	NA	TRBJ1-5	TGTGCCAGCAGCCTCAGGTCGGTCCAACAGCCCCAGCATTTT	CASSLRSVQQPQHF
NA	TRBV5-1	once	TRBJ1-1	TGCGCCAGCAGCTTGGGACAGCGTGAAGCTTTCTTT	CASSLGQREAFF
NA	TRBV5-1	NA	TRBJ1-2	TGCGCCAGCAGCTTGTCTGACAGTCCCTTTGGCTACACCTTC	CASSLSDSPFGYTF
NA	TRBV11-2	NA	TRBJ2-2	TGTGCCAGCAGCTTAAGACTTGCGTTAGCCGGGGAGCTGTTTTTT	CASSLRLALAGELFF
TRBD1	TRBV19	NA	TRBJ2-5	TGTGCCAGTAGTACCCAGGGGGCAGGCCAAGAGACCCAGTACTTC	CASSTQGAGQETQYF
TRBD2	TRBV5-1	NA	TRBJ2-7	TGCGCCAGCAGCATCGGGACTAGCGGGGTACTCTCCTACGAGCAGTACTTC	CASSIGTSGVLSYEQYF
NA	TRBV6-1	once	TRBJ1-5	TGTGCCAGCAGTGAAATGAGGGTTTCCTCTCAGCCCCAGCATTTT	CASSEMRVSSQPQHF
NA	TRBV9	NA	TRBJ1-1	TGTGCCAGCAGCCCCTCTCCGGGAACTGAAGCTTTCTTT	CASSPSPGTEAFF
NA	TRBV18	NA	TRBJ1-1	TGTGCCAGTCGCAGCTTGGAGGGCGGTGAAGCTTTCTTT	CASRSLEGGEAFF
NA	TRBV6-1	NA	TRBJ1-1	TGTGCCAGCAGTGAAGGGGCAGGGTATATGGCTTTCTTT	CASSEGAGYMAFF
NA	TRBV30	NA	TRBJ1-5	TGTGCCTGGAGTGCTAGACCCACAGGGAGCCAGCCCCAGCATTTT	CAWSARPTGSQPQHF
NA	TRBV27	NA	TRBJ1-1	TGTGCCAGCAGTTTATCGAACTCACCGAACACTGAAGCTTTCTTT	CASSLSNSPNTEAFF
TRBD1	TRBV5-6	NA	TRBJ2-4	TGTGCCAGCAGCTTTGCAGGGGGCGAAGGCATTCAGTACTTC	CASSFAGGEGIQYF
TRBD2	TRBV6-9	NA	TRBJ2-7	TGTGCCAGCAGTTCCGCGGGAGGAGGGCGCCACGAGCAGTACTTC	CASSSAGGGRHEQYF
NA	TRBV9	NA	TRBJ1-6	TGTGCCAGCAGCGTTCACCCGACAGGCTTGGGTTCACCCCTCCACTTT	CASSVHPTGLGSPLHF